A single sample is the source of the 30 T cell receptor beta chains below, sequenced in a study of shared clonotypes between healthy human individuals. Assay: immunoSEQ multiplex PCR; the TCRdb copy retains only in-frame clones and omits some. The repertoire includes around 1,000,000 clones, 77% of them detected once, and about 0.89% sits in the top ten. Sequencing was performed on memory CD4+ T cells from PBMCs. Specified subset: CD45RA-negative fraction. The receptors here all came from a man between 18 and 35 years old in good health. Some clones in this sample may be carry-over from other donors' samples.

The chain has TRBV5-4 and TRBJ2-7; D ambiguous. The germline V and J ends were trimmed by 0 bases and 2 bases, with 15 bases remaining between them. Germline V gene sequence: CDR1 SGHNT, CDR2 YYREEE (reference sequence). The CDR3 is 16 residues long. CDR3 coding DNA: TGTGCCAGCAGCTTGGGTCCGTTATCGGGTACCTACGAGCAGTACTTC. As protein: CASSLGPLSGTYEQYF.

J is TRBJ2-7 and V is TRBV28; D is ambiguous. The length of the CDR3 is 12 residues. Germline CDR1 is MDHEN and CDR2 is SYDVKM. The V end was cut by 3 bases, the J end by 6 bases, with 9 bases between. The CDR3 DNA follows: TGTGCCAGCAGTTTCAGACACTCCGAGCAGTACTTC. Translating gives CASSFRHSEQYF.

This chain links TRBV28 with TRBJ2-7, with a weak D call TRBD2 (5 bases). Germline CDR1 MDHEN, CDR2 SYDVKM. There are 14 residues in the CDR3. V shed 3 bases and J shed 0 bases, with 9 bases lying between them. The CDR3 protein is CASSFGGSSYEQYF. For the CDR3, the DNA is TGTGCCAGCAGTTTCGGAGGCAGCTCCTACGAGCAGTACTTC. The full variable domain, with the rest looked up from reference TRBV28 and TRBJ2-7, is DVKVTQSSRYLVKRTGEKVFLECVQDMDHENMFWYRQDPGLGLRLIYFSYDVKMKEKGDIPEGYSVSREKKERFSLILESASTNQTSMYLCASSFGGSSYEQYFGPGTRLTVT.

This clone was seen only once. The chain couples TRBV5-1 to TRBJ2-2; D perhaps matches TRBD2 (7 bases). Germline values: CDR1 SGHRS, CDR2 YFSETQ. Trimming shortened V by 0 bases and J by 6 bases, and 18 bases separated the two germline ends. The CDR3 runs 17 residues. The DNA of the CDR3 is TGCGCCAGCAGCTTGGCCCGGGGCGGGGGCCTGGCCGGGGAGCTGTTTTTT. This codes for CASSLARGGGLAGELFF.

Regarding this clone: The same CDR3 also results from other DNA sequences found in this sample. V is TRBV5-1 and J is TRBJ1-1; the match to TRBD1 covers 8 bases. The CDR3 is made up of 15 amino acids. Germline trimming cut 0 bases from V and 5 bases from J; bases unmatched to any gene: 6. From germline, CDR1 is SGHRS and CDR2 YFSETQ. The CDR3 loop is CASSLAQGAGTEAFF. The CDR3 coding sequence is TGCGCCAGCAGCTTGGCCCAGGGGGCCGGGACTGAAGCTTTCTTT.

The rearrangement links TRBV28 to TRBJ2-3, with 8 bases that match TRBD2. This CDR3 is built from 15 residues. Germline V gives CDR1 MDHEN, CDR2 SYDVKM. Germline trimming cut 5 bases from V and 0 bases from J; bases unmatched to any gene: 4. In nucleotides, the CDR3 is TGTGCCAGCAGTGGAGCGGGGGCTAGCACAGATACGCAGTATTTT. It specifies CASSGAGASTDTQYF.

The rearrangement links TRBV29-1 to TRBJ1-5; D uncertain. CDR1 is SQVTM, CDR2 ANQGSEA, per germline. Trimming took 4 bases from V and 3 from J, leaving 10 bases between them. The CDR3 covers 13 residues. The CDR3 bases are TGCAGCGTTGTCTCCGGGCCCAATCAGCCCCAGCATTTT. This translates into CSVVSGPNQPQHF.

The CDR3 DNA sequence: TGTGCCAGCAGCGAGGCGGGACTAGAAAGCGATGAGCAGTTCTTC. It is translated as CASSEAGLESDEQFF. This sequence joins TRBV2 and TRBJ2-1; TRBD2 aligns across 8 bases. The CDR3 is made up of 15 amino acids. V was clipped by 6 bases and J by 8 bases; unmatched bases: 12. Germline CDR1 is SNHLY and CDR2 is FYNNEI.

This clone has only one observation. The chain couples TRBV7-2 to TRBJ1-1, with 10 bases lining up with TRBD1. V gave up 5 bases and J gave up 4 bases; unmatched junction bases: 4. Germline V gives CDR1 SGHTA, CDR2 FQGNSA. This CDR3 is built from 14 residues. CDR3 loop: CASSTRQGATEAFF. CDR3 DNA: TGTGCCAGCAGCACCCGACAGGGGGCCACTGAAGCTTTCTTT.

The rearrangement uses TRBV5-4 and TRBJ1-4, with TRBD1 as a possible D gene (6 bases). The V and J ends lost 4 bases and 4 bases respectively, with 8 bases between them. The CDR3 runs 13 residues. Germline CDR1 reads SGHNT; CDR2 reads YYREEE (reference sequence). This chain's CDR3 is CASSRGHNEKLFF. CDR3 DNA: TGTGCCAGCAGCCGGGGACATAATGAAAAACTGTTTTTT. The full variable domain, with the rest looked up from reference TRBV5-4 and TRBJ1-4, is ETGVTQSPTHLIKTRGQQVTLRCSSQSGHNTVSWYQQALGQGPQFIFQYYREEENGRGNFPPRFSGLQFPNYSSELNVNALELDDSALYLCASSRGHNEKLFFGSGTQLSVL.

This clone was recorded only once. The CDR3, as DNA: TGTGCCAGCAGCCAATTAAGGGGGTCCTACGAGCAGTACTTC. This sequence encodes CASSQLRGSYEQYF. This rearrangement joins TRBV14 to TRBJ2-7; D perhaps matches TRBD1 (6 bases). V was clipped by 2 bases and J by 1 base, with 9 bases between them. The CDR3 has 14 residues. Germline V gene lookup returns CDR1 SGHDN and CDR2 FVKESK.

For the CDR3, the DNA is TGTGCCAGCAGTATTTCACTAGGCTACGAGCAGTACTTC. Encoded protein: CASSISLGYEQYF. The V gene is TRBV6-5, the J gene TRBJ2-7; D possibly corresponds to TRBD2 (5 bases). The V end was cut by 5 bases, the J end by 3 bases, with 11 bases between. CDR3 length: 13 residues. Germline lookup yields CDR1 MNHEY and CDR2 SVGAGI.

CDR3 protein: CAWRLAGGPNEQFF. CDR3 nucleotides: TGTGCCTGGAGACTAGCGGGAGGGCCCAATGAGCAGTTCTTC. The chain recombines TRBV30 with TRBJ2-1; 13 nucleotides match TRBD2. The V gene's germline CDR1 is GTSNPN and CDR2 SVGIG (reference sequence). The CDR3 runs 14 residues. J gave up 6 bases and V 3 bases, and 2 bases lay outside the gene matches.

CDR3 sequence reads: CAWSVSARGNIQYF. The CDR3 DNA reads TGTGCCTGGAGTGTGTCTGCCCGGGGAAACATTCAGTACTTC. The chain employs TRBV30 and TRBJ2-4; tentative D call: TRBD2 (5 bases). This CDR3 is built from 14 residues. CDR1 is GTSNPN, CDR2 SVGIG, per germline (reference sequence). Deletions cut 0 bases from V and 6 bases from J, with 12 bases between.

This clone was detected only once. V is TRBV4-2 and J is TRBJ2-1; a weak D match, TRBD2 (5 bases). This CDR3 is built from 13 residues. Trimming cost V 3 bases and J 8 bases, with 11 bases left between them. Germline CDR1 LGHNA, CDR2 YNFKEQ. DNA of the CDR3: TGTGCCAGCAGCCACCTCCTCGGGGATGAGCAGTTCTTC. Translating it yields CASSHLLGDEQFF.

CDR3 DNA sequence: TGCGCCAGCAGCCAGGATCGGAGCACAGATACGCAGTATTTT. Protein sequence: CASSQDRSTDTQYF. V and J are TRBV4-1 and TRBJ2-3; D gene unclear. With 3 bases removed from V and 0 bases from J, the gap between germline ends came to 7 bases. The CDR3 length is 14 residues. Germline V lookup: CDR1 MGHRA, CDR2 YSYEKL.

Turning to this clone: The same CDR3 arises from other DNA sequences in this sample as well. The CDR3 spells CASSRGLLNTEAFF. CDR3 DNA sequence: TGTGCCAGCAGCCGGGGACTGCTAAACACTGAAGCTTTCTTT. J is TRBJ1-1 and V is TRBV28; D perhaps matches TRBD1 (5 bases). This CDR3 is built from 14 residues. The ends were cut back, 6 bases at V and 2 bases at J, with 13 bases in the middle. Per the germline V gene, CDR1 is MDHEN and CDR2 is SYDVKM.

DNA of the CDR3: TGTGCCAGCAGCCACGACAGGGGTTTGTACGAGCAGTACTTC. The encoded protein is CASSHDRGLYEQYF. The chain employs TRBV11-1 and TRBJ2-7; 8 bases line up with TRBD1. V trimming: 5 bases; J trimming: 4 bases; junction bases outside the gene matches: 7. CDR1 and CDR2 (germline): SGHAT, FQDESV (reference sequence). CDR3 length equals 14 residues.

The rearrangement uses TRBV28 and TRBJ1-3; D is unclear. Trimming left V 5 bases short and J 1 base short, with 15 bases between. The CDR3 consists of 16 residues. Germline CDR1 is MDHEN and CDR2 is SYDVKM. This CDR3 reads CASSQPTRRSGNTIYF. The CDR3 coding sequence is TGTGCCAGCAGTCAACCGACTCGCCGTTCTGGAAACACCATATATTTT.

The chain recombines TRBV10-3 with TRBJ2-7; 8 bases fit TRBD1. From germline, CDR1 is ENHRY and CDR2 SYGVKD. V trimming: 8 bases; J trimming: 7 bases; junction bases outside the gene matches: 10. The CDR3 spans 13 residues. This chain's CDR3 is CAIQPNRGYEQYF. CDR3 in DNA: TGTGCCATCCAACCGAACAGGGGGTATGAGCAGTACTTC.

Concerning this clone itself: Possible read error: a much larger clone is one base away. The chain has TRBV10-3 and TRBJ2-7; D unclear. V shed 0 bases and J shed 2 bases, with 2 bases lying between them. The CDR3 spans 12 residues. Germline assignment: CDR1 ENHRY and CDR2 SYGVKD. In DNA, the CDR3 is TGTGCCATCAGTGAGTCCCCCTACGAGCAGTACTTC. Protein product: CAISESPYEQYF.

Only one count was recorded for this clone. The chain has TRBV28 and TRBJ2-5; D is unresolved. This CDR3 contains 14 residues. Per the germline V gene, CDR1 is MDHEN and CDR2 is SYDVKM. V lost 5 bases and J lost 1, with 11 bases in between. The CDR3 region is CASSEARGQETQYF. Written as DNA, the CDR3 is TGTGCCAGCAGTGAAGCCAGAGGCCAAGAGACCCAGTACTTC.

The chain couples TRBV5-1 to TRBJ2-7; 12 bases are a match to TRBD2. The V gene's germline CDR1 is SGHRS and CDR2 YFSETQ. Germline trimming cut 3 bases from V and 5 bases from J; bases unmatched to any gene: 6. The CDR3 has 15 residues. The CDR3 sequence: CASSSTSGSINEQYF. As DNA, the CDR3 is TGCGCCAGCAGCTCGACTAGCGGGAGCATCAACGAGCAGTACTTC.

This clone has just one count. J is TRBJ2-5 and V is TRBV2; maybe TRBD2 (5 bases). V was cut by 7 bases and J by 5 bases, with 8 bases left in between. The CDR3 runs 11 residues. In germline, CDR1 is SNHLY, CDR2 FYNNEI. CDR3 protein: CASTAGETQYF. DNA for the CDR3: TGTGCCAGCACCGCGGGTGAGACCCAGTACTTC.

The rearrangement joins TRBV28 to TRBJ2-1; 13 bases are a match to TRBD2. The CDR3 consists of 16 residues. After removal of 4 bases from V and 9 bases from J, the junction contained 9 bases not matched to a gene. CDR1 is MDHEN and CDR2 is SYDVKM in the germline V gene. The CDR3 bases are TGTGCCAGCAGTTCCACCCGGACTAGCGGGAGAGGTGAGCAGTTCTTC. This encodes CASSSTRTSGRGEQFF.

This chain connects TRBV5-1 to TRBJ1-1; D is possibly TRBD1 (5 bases). V dropped 0 bases and J dropped 4 bases, with 13 bases sitting between them. CDR3 size: 15 residues. CDR1 and CDR2 from the germline V gene are SGHRS and YFSETQ. The DNA for the CDR3 is TGCGCCAGCAGCTTGGATCCGCAGGGAGCCACTGAAGCTTTCTTT. Residues: CASSLDPQGATEAFF.

V gene TRBV9 combines with J gene TRBJ1-2; D gene ambiguous. The CDR3 runs to 13 residues. Germline V lookup: CDR1 SGDLS, CDR2 YYNGEE. Trimming took off 0 bases at V and 3 bases at J, with 6 bases between the two ends. The CDR3 loop is CASSVGQDYGYTF. For the CDR3, the DNA is TGTGCCAGCAGCGTAGGGCAGGACTATGGCTACACCTTC.

This clone was seen a single time. The junction and the germline gene differ at one end; a read error may be behind it. This chain links TRBV15 with TRBJ1-2; D unclear. From germline, CDR1 is LNHNV and CDR2 YYDKDF (reference sequence). This CDR3 region has 12 residues. Written as DNA, the CDR3 is TGTGCCACCAGTAGAGATCACTATGGCTACACCTTC. Its protein is CATSRDHYGYTF.

The chain recombines TRBV5-8 with TRBJ2-3; 8 bases fit TRBD2. Germline V lookup: CDR1 SGHTS, CDR2 YDEGEE. V lost 2 bases and J lost 0; bases outside the gene matches: 8. CDR3 size: 17 residues. CDR3 region: CASSFFSSGSSTDTQYF. DNA for the CDR3: TGTGCCAGCAGCTTTTTTTCTAGCGGGTCTAGCACAGATACGCAGTATTTT.

The chain recombines TRBV5-1 with TRBJ2-1, with 11 positions matching TRBD2. The CDR3 has 15 amino acids. Trimming removed 0 bases from V and 9 bases from J; junction bases left unmatched: 5. Per germline, CDR1 SGHRS and CDR2 YFSETQ. The CDR3 protein is CASSLVLAGGTEQFF. CDR3 nucleotides: TGCGCCAGCAGCTTGGTTCTAGCGGGAGGTACTGAGCAGTTCTTC.